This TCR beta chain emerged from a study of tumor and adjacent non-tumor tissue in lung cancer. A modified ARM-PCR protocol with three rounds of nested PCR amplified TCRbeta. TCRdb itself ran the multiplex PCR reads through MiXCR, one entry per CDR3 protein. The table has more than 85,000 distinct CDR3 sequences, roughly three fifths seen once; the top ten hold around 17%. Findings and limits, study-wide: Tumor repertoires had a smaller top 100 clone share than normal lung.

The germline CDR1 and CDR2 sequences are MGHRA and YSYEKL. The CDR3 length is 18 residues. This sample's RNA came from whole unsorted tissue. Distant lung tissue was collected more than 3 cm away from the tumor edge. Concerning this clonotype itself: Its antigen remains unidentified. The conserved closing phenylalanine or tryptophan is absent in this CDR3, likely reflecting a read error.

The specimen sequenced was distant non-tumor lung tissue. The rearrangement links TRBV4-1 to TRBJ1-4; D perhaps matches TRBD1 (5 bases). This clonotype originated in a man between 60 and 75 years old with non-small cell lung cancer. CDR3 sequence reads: CASSQDLGVVRLDEKLFY. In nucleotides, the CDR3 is TGCGCCAGTAGCCAAGATTTGGGGGTTGTACGGCTAGATGAAAAACTGTTTTAT.